A selection of T cell receptor beta chains follows, all from one sample in a study of blood T cell repertoires in COVID-19. Method: immunoSEQ multiplex PCR; TCRdb's copy keeps in-frame clones and lacks some. This sample has 150,000 to 200,000 clones, with 80% to 90% found just once. The material sequenced was peripheral blood. Receptors were obtained from a man aged 60 to 75 with acute or convalescent COVID-19. Each CDR3 is given with its conserved first and last residue. The D gene is left open where the match is weak. The size entry is marked missing in some rows and otherwise reads once, few, many or a size class.

>.|TRBD2|TRBV6-5|TRBJ2-1
CASIHSGRAGEQFF
TGTGCCAGCATTCATAGCGGGAGGGCCGGTGAGCAGTTCTTC
>.|.|TRBV9|TRBJ1-2
CASSVERRTVYGYTF
TGTGCCAGCAGCGTAGAGAGGCGGACAGTCTATGGCTACACCTTC
>.|.|TRBV30|TRBJ1-5
CAWSLRGHQPQHF
TGTGCCTGGAGTCTCAGGGGTCATCAGCCCCAGCATTTT
>.|.|TRBV2|TRBJ2-1
CASSAQGNEQFF
TGTGCCAGCAGTGCCCAGGGGAATGAGCAGTTCTTC
>.|TRBD2|TRBV30|TRBJ2-7
CAWSRKREHNEQYF
TGTGCCTGGAGCCGGAAGCGGGAGCACAACGAGCAGTACTTC
>.|TRBD1|TRBV28|TRBJ2-3
CASSFYDRGHTDTQYF
TGTGCCAGCAGTTTTTATGACAGGGGCCACACAGATACGCAGTATTTT
>few|.|TRBV3-1/TRBV3-2|TRBJ2-2
CASSQELTAGELFF
TGTGCCAGCAGCCAAGAATTGACAGCCGGGGAGCTGTTTTTT
>.|.|TRBV15|TRBJ1-5
CATSRGDTDSNQPQHF
TGTGCCACCAGCAGAGGGGACACCGATAGCAATCAGCCCCAGCATTTT
>.|TRBD1|TRBV27|TRBJ1-6
CASSPGTGGNSPLHF
TGTGCCAGCAGTCCCGGGACAGGGGGTAATTCACCCCTCCACTTT
>.|.|TRBV19|TRBJ2-3
CASSLMGAGDTQYF
TGTGCCAGTAGTTTGATGGGGGCCGGAGATACGCAGTATTTT
>.|TRBD1|TRBV15|TRBJ1-4
CATSRAPGGAGEKLFF
TGTGCCACCAGCAGGGCCCCAGGGGGCGCGGGGGAAAAACTGTTTTTT
>.|TRBD1|TRBV9|TRBJ1-5
CASSLGQGAQPQHF
TGTGCCAGCAGCCTTGGACAGGGGGCCCAGCCCCAGCATTTT
>.|.|TRBV9|TRBJ1-2
CASSPQGNYGYTF
TGTGCCAGCAGCCCCCAGGGGAACTATGGCTACACCTTC
>.|TRBD2|TRBV28|TRBJ2-2
CASSPGLAGGLTGELFF
TGTGCCAGCAGTCCGGGACTAGCGGGAGGGCTCACCGGGGAGCTGTTTTTT
>.|TRBD1|TRBV6-1|TRBJ2-7
CASSERIGTGTSYEQYF
TGTGCCAGCAGTGAAAGAATTGGGACAGGGACTTCCTACGAGCAGTACTTC
>few|.|TRBV5-6|TRBJ2-1
CASSPTREGGLKGNEQFF
TGTGCCAGCAGCCCGACTAGGGAAGGAGGGTTAAAAGGGAATGAGCAGTTCTTC
>.|.|TRBV28|TRBJ1-1
CALVRDTEAFF
TGTGCCCTCGTTCGGGACACTGAAGCTTTCTTT
>.|.|TRBV7-9|TRBJ2-7
CASSLGQVGNEQYF
TGTGCCAGCAGCTTAGGACAGGTCGGGAACGAGCAGTACTTC
>.|.|TRBV29-1|TRBJ2-6
CSVVTDLSGANVLTF
TGCAGCGTTGTGACAGATCTCTCTGGGGCCAACGTCCTGACTTTC
>.|.|TRBV5-1|TRBJ1-2
CASSLDPLGQVFGYTF
TGCGCCAGCAGCTTGGATCCCCTGGGCCAGGTCTTTGGCTACACCTTC
>once|.|TRBV14|TRBJ2-3
CASSEGLKMSTDTQYF
TGTGCCAGCAGCGAAGGACTAAAGATGAGCACAGATACGCAGTATTTT
>.|.|TRBV5-1|TRBJ1-1
CASPPSRQHFEAFF
TGCGCCAGCCCCCCCTCGAGACAGCACTTTGAAGCTTTCTTT
>few|.|TRBV21-1|TRBJ1-1
CASSHPGQGVGVRTEAFF
TGTGCCAGCAGCCACCCGGGACAGGGGGTAGGAGTGAGGACTGAAGCTTTCTTT
>.|.|TRBV28|TRBJ1-2
CASSFTAYGYTF
TGTGCCAGCAGTTTTACCGCGTATGGCTACACCTTC
>once|.|TRBV27|TRBJ1-1
CASSLTGGSEAFF
TGTGCCAGCAGTTTAACGGGGGGCTCTGAAGCTTTCTTT
>.|TRBD2|TRBV27|TRBJ2-7
CASRALAAYEQYF
TGTGCCAGCAGAGCACTAGCGGCCTACGAGCAGTACTTC
>once|TRBD1|TRBV19|TRBJ1-6
CASMDRGNSPLHF
TGTGCCAGTATGGACAGGGGTAATTCACCCCTCCACTTT
>.|TRBD1|TRBV6-5|TRBJ1-1
CATKTGSMNTEAFF
TGTGCCACCAAGACAGGGTCAATGAACACTGAAGCTTTCTTT
>.|TRBD1|TRBV30|TRBJ1-2
CAWSAGTGFNYGYTF
TGTGCCTGGAGCGCCGGGACAGGGTTTAACTATGGCTACACCTTC
>.|TRBD1|TRBV28|TRBJ2-1
CASTSQPGQGIDEQFF
TGTGCCAGCACCTCCCAGCCGGGACAGGGGATTGATGAGCAGTTCTTC
>.|.|TRBV5-4|TRBJ2-1
CASSLKGYSYNEQFF
TGTGCCAGCAGCTTGAAGGGGTACTCCTACAATGAGCAGTTCTTC
>.|.|TRBV27|TRBJ1-2
CASSSNRDHGYTF
TGTGCCAGCAGTTCAAACAGGGACCATGGCTACACCTTC
>few|TRBD2|TRBV4-1|TRBJ2-4
CASSQDTSGRTLAKNIQYF
TGCGCCAGCAGCCAAGATACTAGCGGGAGAACCCTAGCCAAAAACATTCAGTACTTC
>few|.|TRBV7-2|TRBJ1-2
CASSATAGGYTF
TGTGCCAGCAGCGCGACAGCGGGAGGCTACACCTTC